This TCR beta chain was captured by sequencing in a study of cytomegalovirus exposure and HLA in healthy donors. Deletions cut 5 bases from V and 2 bases from J, with 10 bases between. CDR3 length: 14 amino acids. CDR1 and CDR2 (germline): LNHDA, SQIVND (reference sequence). Primers: 60 Vbeta forward and 13 Jbeta reverse. Libraries were prepared by immunoSEQ multiplex PCR; TCRdb keeps only in-frame clonotypes and omits some of them. The sample records fewer than 150,000 clones, around 78% being singletons. The chain couples TRBV19 to TRBJ1-3; possibly TRBD1 for D (5 bases). The sequence was obtained from a woman aged 40 to 50 in good health and CMV-seropositive. The source material was PBMCs. CDR3 protein: CASSLWGAGNTIYF. The CDR3 DNA reads as TGTGCCAGTAGTCTATGGGGGGCTGGAAACACCATATATTTT.